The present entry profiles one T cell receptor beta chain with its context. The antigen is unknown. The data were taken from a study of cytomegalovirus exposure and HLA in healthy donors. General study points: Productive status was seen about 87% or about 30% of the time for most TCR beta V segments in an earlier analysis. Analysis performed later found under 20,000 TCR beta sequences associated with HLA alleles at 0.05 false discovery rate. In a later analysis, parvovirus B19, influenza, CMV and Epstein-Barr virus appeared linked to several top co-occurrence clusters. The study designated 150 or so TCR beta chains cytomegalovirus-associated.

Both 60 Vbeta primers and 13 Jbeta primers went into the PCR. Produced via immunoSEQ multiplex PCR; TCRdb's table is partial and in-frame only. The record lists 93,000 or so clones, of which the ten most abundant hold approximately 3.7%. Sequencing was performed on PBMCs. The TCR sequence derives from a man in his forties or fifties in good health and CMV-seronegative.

The CDR3 coding sequence is TGCGCCAGCAGCGGGAAGTCAGGGGTGGACTACGAGCAGTACTTC. As protein: CASSGKSGVDYEQYF. This chain links TRBV5-1 with TRBJ2-7, with a weak D call TRBD1 (6 bases). This CDR3 contains 15 residues. The germline CDR1 and CDR2 sequences are SGHRS and YFSETQ. Trimming stripped 4 bases from V and 3 bases from J, with 17 bases between. The full variable domain, its missing parts supplied by reference TRBV5-1 and TRBJ2-7, is KAGVTQTPRYLIKTRGQQVTLSCSPISGHRSVSWYQQTPGQGLQFLFEYFSETQRNKGNFPGRFSGRQFSNSRSEMNVSTLELGDSALYLCASSGKSGVDYEQYFGPGTRLTVT.